The clone carrying this T cell receptor beta chain occurred a few times. Its target is unknown. Each single cDNA molecule received a unique molecular identifier. TCRdb ran MiXCR on the 5' RACE reads and lists one entry per CDR3 protein. This repertoire shows 46,000 or so distinct CDR3 sequences, about 7% found once; its top ten account for roughly 8.5%. These data are taken from a study of early T cells in non-severe SARS-CoV-2 infection. Study-level information: Bulk RNA isolated from unsorted whole blood underwent sequencing; chains were not paired.

Germline V gene sequence: CDR1 SQVTM, CDR2 ANQGSEA. The ends lost 2 bases at V and 13 bases at J; junction bases unmatched: 10. The CDR3 runs to 12 residues. Study-level findings and limits: Matching against VDJdb likely underestimated virus-specific expansions, favoring anti-spike CD8.

Sequenced: whole blood. This chain links TRBV29-1 with TRBJ2-5; 7 nucleotides align to TRBD1. This sequence originates from an adult who was a healthcare worker with PCR-confirmed SARS-CoV-2 infection or an uninfected control (not recorded which). The CDR3 DNA follows: TGCAGCGTTGAACTTTCGGACAGGCGCCTGTACTTC. Its protein product is CSVELSDRRLYF.